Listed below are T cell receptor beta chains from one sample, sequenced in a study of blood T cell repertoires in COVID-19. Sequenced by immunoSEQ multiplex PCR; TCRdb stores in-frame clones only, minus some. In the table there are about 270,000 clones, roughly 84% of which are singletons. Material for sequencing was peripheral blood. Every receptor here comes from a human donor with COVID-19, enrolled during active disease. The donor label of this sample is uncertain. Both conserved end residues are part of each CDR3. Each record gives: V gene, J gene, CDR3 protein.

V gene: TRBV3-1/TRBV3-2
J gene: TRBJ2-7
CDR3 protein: CASTPGLAGGKSSYEQYF

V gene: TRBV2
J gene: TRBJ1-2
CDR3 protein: CASSYDPRSPSYTF

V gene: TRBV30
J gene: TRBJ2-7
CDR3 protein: CAWIPSGRADEQYF

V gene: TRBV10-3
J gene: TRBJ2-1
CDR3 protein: CAISEFQPTSSYNEQFF

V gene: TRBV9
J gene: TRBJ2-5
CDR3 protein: CASSVGTSGETQYF

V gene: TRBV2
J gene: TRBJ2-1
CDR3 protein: CASSGGEQFF

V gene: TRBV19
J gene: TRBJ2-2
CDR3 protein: CATTTGANTGELFF

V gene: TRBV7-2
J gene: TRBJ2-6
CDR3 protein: CASSLTLAGGSSGANVLTF

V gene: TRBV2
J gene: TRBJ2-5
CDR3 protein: CASSRDREETQYF

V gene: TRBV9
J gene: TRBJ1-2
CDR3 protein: CASSVGGTTGYTF

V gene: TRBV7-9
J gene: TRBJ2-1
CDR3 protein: CASSSPGTSGYNEQFF